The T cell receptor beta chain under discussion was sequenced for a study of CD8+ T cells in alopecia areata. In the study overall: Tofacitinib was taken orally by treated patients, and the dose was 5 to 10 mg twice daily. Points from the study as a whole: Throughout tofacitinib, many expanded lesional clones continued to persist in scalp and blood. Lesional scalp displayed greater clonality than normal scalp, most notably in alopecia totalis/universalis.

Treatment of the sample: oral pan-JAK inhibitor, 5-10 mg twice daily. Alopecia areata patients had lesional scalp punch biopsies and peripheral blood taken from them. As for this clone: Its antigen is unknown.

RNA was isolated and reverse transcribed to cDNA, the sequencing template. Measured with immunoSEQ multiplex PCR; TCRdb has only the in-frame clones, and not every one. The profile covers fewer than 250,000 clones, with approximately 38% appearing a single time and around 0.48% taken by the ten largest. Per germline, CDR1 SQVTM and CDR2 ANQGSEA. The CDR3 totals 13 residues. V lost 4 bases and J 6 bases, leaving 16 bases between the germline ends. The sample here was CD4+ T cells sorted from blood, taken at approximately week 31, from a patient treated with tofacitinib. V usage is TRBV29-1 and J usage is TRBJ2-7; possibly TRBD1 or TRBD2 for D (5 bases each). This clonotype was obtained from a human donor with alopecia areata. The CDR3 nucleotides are TGCAGCGTTGTTTCCTTTTCTGGGGGCGAGCAGTACTTC. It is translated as CSVVSFSGGEQYF.